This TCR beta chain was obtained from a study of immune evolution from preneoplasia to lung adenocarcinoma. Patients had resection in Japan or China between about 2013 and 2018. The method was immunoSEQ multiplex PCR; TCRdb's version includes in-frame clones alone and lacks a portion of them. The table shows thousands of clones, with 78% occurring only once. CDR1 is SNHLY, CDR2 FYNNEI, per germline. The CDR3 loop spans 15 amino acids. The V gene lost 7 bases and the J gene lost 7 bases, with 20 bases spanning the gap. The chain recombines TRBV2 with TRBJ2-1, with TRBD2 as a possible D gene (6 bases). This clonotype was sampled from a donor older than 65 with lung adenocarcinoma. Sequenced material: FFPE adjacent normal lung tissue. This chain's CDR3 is CASNMAGIVENEQFF. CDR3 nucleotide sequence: TGTGCCAGCAATATGGCGGGGATAGTCGAGAATGAGCAGTTCTTC.